This T cell receptor beta chain derives from a study of T cell responses to AZD1222 COVID-19 vaccine. Study results and limitations: Dominant at 160-218 and 743-854, vaccine-associated CD4 TCRs also spanned spike.

Trimming pared 5 bases from V and 7 bases from J, leaving 16 bases between. The germline V gene encodes CDR1 SGHNT and CDR2 YYREEE (reference sequence). CDR3 length: 14 residues. Using immunoSEQ multiplex PCR, the repertoire was profiled, and TCRdb retains in-frame clones only, with some absent. This sample carries about 120,000 clones, approximately 85% of them seen once, and the ten largest clones take approximately 8.8%. There are a few counts of this clone. Its antigen remains unknown. The chain couples TRBV5-4 to TRBJ1-5; the D gene is possibly TRBD1 (6 bases). Sequencing was performed on peripheral blood, taken on day 0 of AZD1222 vaccination. This clonotype was obtained from an adult in good health. The CDR3 loop is CASSNAETGQPQHF. For the CDR3, the DNA is TGTGCCAGCAGTAACGCCGAGACAGGCCAGCCCCAGCATTTT.